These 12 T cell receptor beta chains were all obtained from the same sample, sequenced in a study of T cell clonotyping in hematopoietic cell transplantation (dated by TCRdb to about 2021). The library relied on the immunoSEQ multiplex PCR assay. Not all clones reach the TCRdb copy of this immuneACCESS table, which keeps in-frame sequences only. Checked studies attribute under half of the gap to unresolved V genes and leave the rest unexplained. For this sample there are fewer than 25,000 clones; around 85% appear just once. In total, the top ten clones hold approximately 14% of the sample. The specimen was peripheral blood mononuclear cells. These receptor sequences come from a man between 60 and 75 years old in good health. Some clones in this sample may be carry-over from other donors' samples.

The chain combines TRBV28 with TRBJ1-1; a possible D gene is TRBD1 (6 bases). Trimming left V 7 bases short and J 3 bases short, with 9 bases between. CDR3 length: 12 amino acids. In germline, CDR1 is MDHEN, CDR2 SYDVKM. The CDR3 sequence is CASNRAYTEAFF. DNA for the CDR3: TGTGCCAGCAACAGGGCCTACACTGAAGCTTTCTTT.

The CDR3 sequence: CASSRNAWDNPRDQPQHF. Here the CDR3 DNA reads TGTGCCAGCAGTCGCAATGCATGGGACAACCCGCGCGATCAGCCCCAGCATTTT. The chain links TRBV28 to TRBJ1-5; possible D gene TRBD1, 6 bases. In germline, CDR1 is MDHEN, CDR2 SYDVKM. This CDR3 contains 18 residues. V dropped 5 bases and J dropped 5 bases, with 25 bases sitting between them. The entire variable domain, with the rest obtained from reference TRBV28 and TRBJ1-5, is as follows: DVKVTQSSRYLVKRTGEKVFLECVQDMDHENMFWYRQDPGLGLRLIYFSYDVKMKEKGDIPEGYSVSREKKERFSLILESASTNQTSMYLCASSRNAWDNPRDQPQHFGDGTRLSIL.

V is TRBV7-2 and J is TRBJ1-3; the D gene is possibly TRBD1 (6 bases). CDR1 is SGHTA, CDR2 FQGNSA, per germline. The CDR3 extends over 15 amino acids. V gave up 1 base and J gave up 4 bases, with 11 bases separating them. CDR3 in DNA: TGTGCCAGCAGCTTAGTTACAGGGATAGGAAACACCATATATTTT. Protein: CASSLVTGIGNTIYF.

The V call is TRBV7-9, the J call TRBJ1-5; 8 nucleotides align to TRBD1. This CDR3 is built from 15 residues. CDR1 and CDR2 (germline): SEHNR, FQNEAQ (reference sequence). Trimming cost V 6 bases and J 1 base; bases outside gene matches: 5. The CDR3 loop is CASSSGGLSNQPQHF. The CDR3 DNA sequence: TGTGCCAGCAGTTCAGGGGGCCTCAGCAATCAGCCCCAGCATTTT.

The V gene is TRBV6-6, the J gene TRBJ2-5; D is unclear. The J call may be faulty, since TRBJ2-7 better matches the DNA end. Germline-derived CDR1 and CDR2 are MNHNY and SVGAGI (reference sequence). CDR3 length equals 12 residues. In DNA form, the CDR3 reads TGTGCCAGCAGTTACGACGGGTACGAGCAGTACTTC. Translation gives CASSYDGYEQYF.

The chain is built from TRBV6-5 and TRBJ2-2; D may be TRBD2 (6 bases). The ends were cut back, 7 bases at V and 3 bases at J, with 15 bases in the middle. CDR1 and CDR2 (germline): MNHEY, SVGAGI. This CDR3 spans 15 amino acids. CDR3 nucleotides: TGTGCCAGCACTTTAACAGGAGGGGACACCGGGGAGCTGTTTTTT. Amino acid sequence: CASTLTGGDTGELFF.

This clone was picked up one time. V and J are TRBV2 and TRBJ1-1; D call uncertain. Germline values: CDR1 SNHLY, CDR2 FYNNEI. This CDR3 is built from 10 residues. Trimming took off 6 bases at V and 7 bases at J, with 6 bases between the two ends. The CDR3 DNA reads TGTGCCAGCAGCAGTAGTGAAGCTTTCTTT. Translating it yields CASSSSEAFF.

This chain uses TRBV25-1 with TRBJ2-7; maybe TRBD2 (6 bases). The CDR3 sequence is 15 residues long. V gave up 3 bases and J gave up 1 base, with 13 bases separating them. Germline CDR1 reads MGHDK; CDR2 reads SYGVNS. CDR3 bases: TGTGCCAGCAGTGATAGGGACTCTACGTCCTACGAGCAGTACTTC. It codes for CASSDRDSTSYEQYF.

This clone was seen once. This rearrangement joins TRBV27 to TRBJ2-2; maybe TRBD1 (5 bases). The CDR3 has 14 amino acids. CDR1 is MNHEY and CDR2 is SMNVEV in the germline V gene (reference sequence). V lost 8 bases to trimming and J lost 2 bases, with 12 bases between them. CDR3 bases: TGTGCCAGCGGGTTAACAGGAAACACCGGGGAGCTGTTTTTT. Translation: CASGLTGNTGELFF.

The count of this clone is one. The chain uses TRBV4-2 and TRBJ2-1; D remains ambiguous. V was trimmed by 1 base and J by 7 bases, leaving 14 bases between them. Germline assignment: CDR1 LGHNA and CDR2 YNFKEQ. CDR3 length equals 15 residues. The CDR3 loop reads CASSQVRGLRNEQFF. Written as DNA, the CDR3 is TGTGCCAGCAGCCAAGTAAGAGGTTTGAGGAATGAGCAGTTCTTC.

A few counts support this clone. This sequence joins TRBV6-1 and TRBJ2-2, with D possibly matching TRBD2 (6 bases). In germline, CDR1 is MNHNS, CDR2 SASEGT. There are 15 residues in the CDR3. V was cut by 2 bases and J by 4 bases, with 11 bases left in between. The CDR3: CASSEFQGGTGELFF. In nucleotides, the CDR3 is TGTGCCAGCAGTGAATTCCAGGGAGGCACCGGGGAGCTGTTTTTT.

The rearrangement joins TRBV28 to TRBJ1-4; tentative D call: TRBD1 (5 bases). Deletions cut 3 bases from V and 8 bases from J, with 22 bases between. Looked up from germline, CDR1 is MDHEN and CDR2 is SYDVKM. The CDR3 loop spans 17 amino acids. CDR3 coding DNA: TGTGCCAGCAGTTTCCCCCCCTTGGGGGAGTCCGAAGAAAAACTGTTTTTT. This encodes CASSFPPLGESEEKLFF.